The 22 T cell receptor beta chains reported below all come from one sample, sequenced in a study of shared clonotypes between healthy human individuals. Sequencing used immunoSEQ multiplex PCR; TCRdb keeps in-frame clones, though not all of them. The repertoire holds about 2.2 million clones, with under 95% as singletons. CD8 cells classed as naive were CD45RO-negative and positively selected for CCR7, excluding terminally differentiated effector memory CD45RA+ cells. Sequencing was done on a sample of naive CD8+ T cells from PBMCs. The receptors were sampled from a man aged 18-30 years in good health. Some clones in this sample may be carry-over from other donors' samples.

CDR3 coding DNA: TGTGCCAGCAGCGTAGTCAGCGTCTCTATCTCTGGGGCCAACGTCCTGACTTTC. It translates to CASSVVSVSISGANVLTF. The J gene is TRBJ2-6, the V gene TRBV9; D call uncertain. This CDR3 has 18 residues. The V gene lost 0 bases and the J gene lost 0 bases, with 13 bases spanning the gap. Germline CDR1 SGDLS, CDR2 YYNGEE.

The V gene is TRBV19, the J gene TRBJ2-3, with 10 bases identical to TRBD2. Germline V gene data show CDR1 as LNHDA and CDR2 as SQIVND (reference sequence). J gave up 6 bases and V 3 bases, and 9 bases lay outside the gene matches. CDR3 size: 16 residues. The CDR3 spells CASSIIASGRADTQYF. CDR3 nucleotide sequence: TGTGCCAGTAGTATTATTGCTAGCGGGAGAGCCGATACGCAGTATTTT.

V usage is TRBV4-3 and J usage is TRBJ2-2; weak D call: TRBD1 (5 bases). The V end lost 0 bases, the J end lost 2 bases, and 10 bases lay between the germline ends. Germline CDR1 LGHNA, CDR2 YSLEER. The CDR3 is 16 residues long. The CDR3 reads CASSQDRQTNTGELFF. In DNA, the CDR3 is TGCGCCAGCAGCCAAGATCGACAGACTAACACCGGGGAGCTGTTTTTT.

This clone was picked up one time. The J gene is TRBJ2-2, the V gene TRBV27; TRBD1 is a possible D gene (6 bases). CDR3 size: 15 residues. Deletions cut 4 bases from V and 5 bases from J, with 14 bases between. Germline V gene data show CDR1 as MNHEY and CDR2 as SMNVEV (reference sequence). CDR3 region: CASSSTGPLTGELFF. CDR3 bases: TGTGCCAGCAGTTCCACAGGGCCATTGACCGGGGAGCTGTTTTTT.

This chain connects TRBV28 to TRBJ2-2; D unclear. The V and J ends lost 1 base and 0 bases respectively, with 3 bases between them. Germline V CDR1 and CDR2: MDHEN, SYDVKM. The CDR3 sequence is 14 residues long. CDR3 bases: TGTGCCAGCAGTTTATTTTCGAACACCGGGGAGCTGTTTTTT. As protein: CASSLFSNTGELFF.

As regards this clone: This sample also contains other DNA sequences that code for the same CDR3. This chain links TRBV27 with TRBJ1-1, with TRBD1 matching over 7 bases. The CDR3 runs to 13 residues. J gave up 5 bases and V 7 bases, and 7 bases lay outside the gene matches. CDR1 and CDR2 from the germline V gene are MNHEY and SMNVEV (reference sequence). Here the CDR3 DNA reads TGTGCCAGCACCAGGGGGGGAGGGACTGAAGCTTTCTTT. Encoded protein: CASTRGGGTEAFF.

V usage is TRBV27 and J usage is TRBJ2-7, with TRBD2 matching over 10 bases. The CDR3 spans 15 residues. CDR1 MNHEY and CDR2 SMNVEV come from the germline V gene (reference sequence). V lost 6 bases to trimming and J lost 6 bases; unmatched junction nucleotides: 11. The CDR3 DNA reads TGTGCCAGCAGAATAGCGGGAGGACCGGTTTTCGAGCAGTACTTC. Protein sequence: CASRIAGGPVFEQYF.

The chain joins TRBV28 to TRBJ2-7, with TRBD1 identical over 9 bases. CDR1 MDHEN and CDR2 SYDVKM come from the germline V gene. The ends lost 2 bases at V and 3 bases at J; junction bases unmatched: 5. This CDR3 is 15 amino acids long. The CDR3 nucleotides read TGTGCCAGCAGTTTAAGGGGGACAGGGAGCTACGAGCAGTACTTC. It is translated as CASSLRGTGSYEQYF.

The genes are TRBV13 and TRBJ1-5, with D perhaps TRBD1 (5 bases). Trimming took 5 bases from V and 2 from J, leaving 16 bases between them. The CDR3 is 16 residues long. The germline gives CDR1 PRHDT, CDR2 FYEKMQ (reference sequence). The CDR3 reads CASSPSGAGGNQPQHF. The CDR3, as DNA: TGTGCCAGCAGCCCTTCCGGGGCGGGTGGCAATCAGCCCCAGCATTTT.

The chain recombines TRBV5-6 with TRBJ1-1; 9 positions match TRBD1. J lost 3 bases, V lost 1 base, and 4 bases had no gene match. The CDR3 is made up of 15 amino acids. Germline V CDR1 and CDR2: SGHDT, YYEEEE. For the CDR3, the DNA is TGTGCCAGCAGCTTGTATGACAGGGGGGACACTGAAGCTTTCTTT. Its translation: CASSLYDRGDTEAFF. The complete variable domain, with remaining parts taken from reference TRBV5-6 and TRBJ1-1, reads DAGVTQSPTHLIKTRGQQVTLRCSPKSGHDTVSWYQQALGQGPQFIFQYYEEEERQRGNFPDRFSGHQFPNYSSELNVNALLLGDSALYLCASSLYDRGDTEAFFGQGTRLTVV.

The J gene is TRBJ2-5, the V gene TRBV11-2; TRBD2 might be the D (5 bases). The CDR3 totals 13 residues. Trimming left V 4 bases short and J 4 bases short, with 10 bases between. CDR1 and CDR2 (germline): SGHAT, FQNNGV. DNA for the CDR3: TGTGCCAGCAGCTGGCGGGTGGGAGAGACCCAGTACTTC. Its protein is CASSWRVGETQYF.

This clone was seen only once. The chain couples TRBV5-1 to TRBJ2-7, with 10 bases that match TRBD2. CDR1 and CDR2 from the germline V gene are SGHRS and YFSETQ. The CDR3 has 15 amino acids. With 2 bases clipped from V and 2 bases from J, the junction kept 4 bases outside the gene matches. CDR3 coding DNA: TGCGCCAGCAGCTTACGGGGGACTAGCGCCTACGAGCAGTACTTC. Protein: CASSLRGTSAYEQYF.

The chain combines TRBV27 with TRBJ2-6; D not resolved. The V and J ends lost 8 bases and 0 bases respectively, with 8 bases between them. This CDR3 comprises 14 residues. Germline lookup yields CDR1 MNHEY and CDR2 SMNVEV (reference sequence). CDR3 nucleotides: TGTGCCAGCGCAAGTTTCTCTGGGGCCAACGTCCTGACTTTC. Residues: CASASFSGANVLTF.

This sequence joins TRBV15 and TRBJ2-7; D remains unclear. The germline V and J ends were trimmed by 3 bases and 5 bases, with 17 bases remaining between them. CDR1 is LNHNV, CDR2 YYDKDF, per germline (reference sequence). This CDR3 is 15 amino acids long. CDR3 nucleotide sequence: TGTGCCACCAGCAGGGGGATGGAAGGGTTCCACGAGCAGTACTTC. Protein sequence: CATSRGMEGFHEQYF.

The chain joins TRBV7-9 to TRBJ2-7; TRBD2 might be the D (5 bases). Trimming took off 3 bases at V and 0 bases at J, with 6 bases between the two ends. The CDR3 loop spans 13 amino acids. Germline V gene sequence: CDR1 SEHNR, CDR2 FQNEAQ (reference sequence). DNA of the CDR3: TGTGCCAGCAGCTTGCTAGCCTCCTACGAGCAGTACTTC. Amino acid sequence: CASSLLASYEQYF.

This chain uses TRBV4-1 with TRBJ2-7; D is unresolved. V was shortened by 0 bases and J by 2 bases, with 14 bases between the two germline ends. Germline V gene lookup returns CDR1 MGHRA and CDR2 YSYEKL. This CDR3 region has 16 residues. CDR3 nucleotide sequence: TGCGCCAGCAGCCAAGAGGTCCCAGGCCAGACCTACGAGCAGTACTTC. This gives the protein CASSQEVPGQTYEQYF.

The chain recombines TRBV7-9 with TRBJ1-2, with no clear D. Germline-derived CDR1 and CDR2 are SEHNR and FQNEAQ (reference sequence). The V gene lost 5 bases and the J gene lost 0 bases, with 16 bases spanning the gap. There are 16 residues in the CDR3. In DNA form, the CDR3 reads TGTGCCAGCAGCCCTCCTGCGTACAGCGCTAACTATGGCTACACCTTC. Encoded protein: CASSPPAYSANYGYTF.

This clone came up once. V is TRBV14 and J is TRBJ2-7; no firm D call. The CDR3 is 14 residues long. The V and J ends lost 5 bases and 3 bases respectively, with 14 bases between them. Germline CDR1 and CDR2: SGHDN and FVKESK. The CDR3 bases are TGTGCCAGCAGCTCCGACCACTCGTACTACGAGCAGTACTTC. It encodes CASSSDHSYYEQYF.

V and J are TRBV28 and TRBJ1-1; no clear D. Germline lookup yields CDR1 MDHEN and CDR2 SYDVKM. The CDR3 consists of 17 residues. The V and J ends lost 3 bases and 0 bases respectively, with 17 bases between them. The CDR3 protein is CASSFLPQKKMNTEAFF. For the CDR3, the DNA is TGTGCCAGCAGTTTCCTCCCTCAGAAAAAAATGAACACTGAAGCTTTCTTT.

The V and J genes are TRBV5-8 and TRBJ2-2; D is unresolved. This CDR3 spans 14 amino acids. The germline CDR1 and CDR2 sequences are SGHTS and YDEGEE. The ends were cut back, 4 bases at V and 8 bases at J, with 15 bases in the middle. The CDR3 is CASSLLWFTGELFF. The CDR3 nucleotides read TGTGCCAGCAGCCTCTTGTGGTTCACAGGGGAGCTGTTTTTT.

The genes are TRBV6-6 and TRBJ1-1, with 8 bases lining up with TRBD1. The CDR3 spans 14 residues. Germline assignment: CDR1 MNHNY and CDR2 SVGAGI (reference sequence). With V trimmed by 3 bases and J by 3 bases, 3 bases remained unmatched. CDR3 sequence: CASSYPTGDTEAFF. DNA for the CDR3: TGTGCCAGCAGTTATCCGACAGGGGACACTGAAGCTTTCTTT.

V usage is TRBV28 and J usage is TRBJ2-7, with D possibly called TRBD1 or TRBD2 (6 bases each). This CDR3 comprises 13 residues. Trimming took off 4 bases at V and 5 bases at J, with 12 bases between the two ends. Germline V gene sequence: CDR1 MDHEN, CDR2 SYDVKM. The CDR3: CASSYAGGNEQYF. In DNA form, the CDR3 reads TGTGCCAGCAGTTACGCCGGGGGCAACGAGCAGTACTTC.